The 6 T cell receptor beta chains below come from one sample, sequenced in a study of radiotherapy plus CTLA-4 blockade in lung cancer. Clones were sequenced by immunoSEQ multiplex PCR, and TCRdb holds only the in-frame ones, with some missing. This table holds over 95,000 clones, about four fifths found once. This specimen was peripheral blood, taken from a patient treated with radiotherapy plus ipilimumab. These TCRs come from a human donor with non-small cell lung cancer who had a partial response to radiotherapy plus ipilimumab. Some clones in this sample may be carry-over from other donors' samples.

The V and J genes are TRBV9 and TRBJ2-3; the match to TRBD1 covers 10 bases. The V gene end was trimmed by 0 bases and the J gene end by 5 bases; junction bases not matched to a gene: 3. From germline, CDR1 is SGDLS and CDR2 YYNGEE. The CDR3 length is 15 residues. This chain's CDR3 is CASSVGQGAIDTQYF. CDR3 bases: TGTGCCAGCAGCGTAGGACAGGGGGCAATAGATACGCAGTATTTT. The full variable domain, its missing parts supplied by reference TRBV9 and TRBJ2-3, is DSGVTQTPKHLITATGQRVTLRCSPRSGDLSVYWYQQSLDQGLQFLIQYYNGEERAKGNILERFSAQQFPDLHSELNLSSLELGDSALYFCASSVGQGAIDTQYFGPGTRLTVL.

This chain connects TRBV6-1 to TRBJ1-2, with a possible D match to TRBD1 (6 bases). Germline V gives CDR1 MNHNS, CDR2 SASEGT. V lost 6 bases and J 6 bases, leaving 14 bases between the germline ends. The CDR3 spans 13 residues. The CDR3 nucleotides read TGTGCCAGCAGCTCAGGGGTTGGGGATGGCTACACCTTC. Its protein product is CASSSGVGDGYTF.

This clone was seen just once. This chain joins TRBV2 and TRBJ2-3; 7 nucleotides match TRBD2. The CDR3 loop spans 14 amino acids. V gave up 6 bases and J gave up 5 bases; unmatched junction bases: 8. The germline CDR1 and CDR2 sequences are SNHLY and FYNNEI. The CDR3 DNA sequence: TGTGCCAGCAGAAGGACTAGGGGTTTAGATACGCAGTATTTT. It specifies CASRRTRGLDTQYF.

This clone was observed once. The rearrangement joins TRBV28 to TRBJ2-2, with 7 bases that match TRBD2. The trim removed 1 base at V and 7 bases at J, leaving 9 bases unmatched. Germline V gene sequence: CDR1 MDHEN, CDR2 SYDVKM. CDR3 length equals 16 residues. The CDR3 coding sequence is TGTGCCAGCAGTTTATTAGGGAGCGGGACGGTCGGGGAGCTGTTTTTT. It yields the protein CASSLLGSGTVGELFF.

V gene TRBV19 combines with J gene TRBJ2-5; the D is unclear. This CDR3 has 12 residues. Germline assignment: CDR1 LNHDA and CDR2 SQIVND (reference sequence). Deletions cut 5 bases from V and 5 bases from J, with 9 bases between. The CDR3 sequence is CASSASRETQYF. CDR3 nucleotide sequence: TGTGCCAGTAGTGCCTCCAGGGAGACCCAGTACTTC.

The J gene is TRBJ2-5, the V gene TRBV5-1; 11 nucleotides align to TRBD2. V dropped 4 bases and J dropped 3; count of bases not matched to a gene: 2. Looked up from germline, CDR1 is SGHRS and CDR2 is YFSETQ. This CDR3 spans 14 amino acids. CDR3 sequence reads: CASSISGGEETQYF. The DNA of the CDR3 is TGCGCCAGCAGCATTAGCGGGGGGGAAGAGACCCAGTACTTC.